Detailed here is one T cell receptor (beta chain). This entry comes from a study of blood T cell repertoires in COVID-19. Study-level background: Samples representing acute and convalescent COVID-19 were sourced from the United States, Italy and Spain. Sample material is recorded as cDNA or gDNA derived from T cells, B-cell-depleted T cells, or PBMCs.

Trimming cost V 4 bases and J 6 bases; bases outside gene matches: 7. The germline V gene has CDR1 LNHDA and CDR2 SQIVND (reference sequence). The CDR3 loop spans 16 amino acids. Assay: immunoSEQ multiplex PCR; the TCRdb copy retains only in-frame clones and omits some. The table includes some 170,000 clones, 85% detected once. The sequence derives from a woman in her sixties with acute or convalescent COVID-19. The chain employs TRBV19 and TRBJ2-2, with 11 bases identical to TRBD2. The sample was peripheral blood. CDR3 residues: CASSTLAGGLAGELFF. In DNA, the CDR3 is TGTGCCAGTAGTACTCTAGCGGGAGGATTGGCCGGGGAGCTGTTTTTT.